The T cell receptor (beta chain) under discussion was sequenced for a study of PD-L1 blockade in urothelial cancer. The V and J ends lost 0 bases and 0 bases respectively, with 15 bases between them. The CDR3 extends over 18 amino acids. Germline V gene data show CDR1 as ENHRY and CDR2 as SYGVKD. TCRdb keeps only in-frame clones here, not all; method: immunoSEQ multiplex PCR. The table has about 72,000 clones, around 84% seen once. The material sequenced was PBMCs, taken around atezolizumab (anti-PD-L1) treatment. V and J are TRBV10-3 and TRBJ2-1; maybe TRBD2 (5 bases). The receptor was derived from a man between 65 and 85 years old with urothelial cancer. The CDR3 nucleotides are TGTGCCATCAGTGAGTCAAGCGGCCGTGAGAGCTCCTACAATGAGCAGTTCTTC. Its protein is CAISESSGRESSYNEQFF.